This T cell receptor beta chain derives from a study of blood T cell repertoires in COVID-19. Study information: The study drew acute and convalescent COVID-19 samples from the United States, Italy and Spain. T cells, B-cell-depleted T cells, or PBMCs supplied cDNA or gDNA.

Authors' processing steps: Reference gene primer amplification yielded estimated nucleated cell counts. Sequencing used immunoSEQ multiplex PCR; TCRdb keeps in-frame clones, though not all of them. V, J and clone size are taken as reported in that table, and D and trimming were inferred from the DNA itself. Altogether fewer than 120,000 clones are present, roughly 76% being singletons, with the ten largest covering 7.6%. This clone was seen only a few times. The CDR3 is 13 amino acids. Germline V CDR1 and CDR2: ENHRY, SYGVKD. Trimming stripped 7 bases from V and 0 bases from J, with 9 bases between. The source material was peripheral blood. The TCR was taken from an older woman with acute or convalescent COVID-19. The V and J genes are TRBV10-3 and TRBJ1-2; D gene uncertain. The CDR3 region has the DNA TGTGCCATCACCCGAGAATCTAACTATGGCTACACCTTC. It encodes CAITRESNYGYTF.